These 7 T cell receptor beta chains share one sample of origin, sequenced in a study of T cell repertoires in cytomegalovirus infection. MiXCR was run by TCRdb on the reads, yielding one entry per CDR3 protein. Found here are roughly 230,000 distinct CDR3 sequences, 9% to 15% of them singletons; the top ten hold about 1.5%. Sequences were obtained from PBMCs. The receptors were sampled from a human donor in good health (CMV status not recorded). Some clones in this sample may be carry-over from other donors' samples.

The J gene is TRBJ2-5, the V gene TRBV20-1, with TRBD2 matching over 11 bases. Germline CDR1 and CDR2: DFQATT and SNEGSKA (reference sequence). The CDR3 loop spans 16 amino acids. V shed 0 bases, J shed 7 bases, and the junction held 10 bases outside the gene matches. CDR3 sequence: CSARDSGLAGPGTQYF. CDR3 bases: TGCAGTGCTAGAGATAGCGGACTAGCGGGTCCTGGGACCCAGTACTTC.

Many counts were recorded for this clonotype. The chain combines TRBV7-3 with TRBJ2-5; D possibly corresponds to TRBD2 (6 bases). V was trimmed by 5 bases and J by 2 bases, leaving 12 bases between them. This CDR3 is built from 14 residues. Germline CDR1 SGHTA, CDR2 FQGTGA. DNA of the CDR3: TGTGCCAGCAGCCCGGGGAGGTTTCAAGAGACCCAGTACTTC. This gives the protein CASSPGRFQETQYF.

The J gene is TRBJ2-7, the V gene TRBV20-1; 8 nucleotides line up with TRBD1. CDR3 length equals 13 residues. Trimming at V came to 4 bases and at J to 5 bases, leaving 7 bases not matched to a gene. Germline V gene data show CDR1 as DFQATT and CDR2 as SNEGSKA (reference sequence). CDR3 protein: CSATRTGRDEQYF. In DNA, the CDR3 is TGCAGTGCTACCCGGACAGGGCGAGACGAGCAGTACTTC.

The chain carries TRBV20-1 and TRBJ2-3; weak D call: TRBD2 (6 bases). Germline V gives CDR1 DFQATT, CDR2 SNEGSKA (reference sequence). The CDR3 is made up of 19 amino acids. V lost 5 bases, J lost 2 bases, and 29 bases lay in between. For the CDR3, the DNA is TGCAGTGCTGGGAGCCCGCTAGCGTCGTCGGTCTGGGTCACAGATACGCAGTATTTT. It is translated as CSAGSPLASSVWVTDTQYF.

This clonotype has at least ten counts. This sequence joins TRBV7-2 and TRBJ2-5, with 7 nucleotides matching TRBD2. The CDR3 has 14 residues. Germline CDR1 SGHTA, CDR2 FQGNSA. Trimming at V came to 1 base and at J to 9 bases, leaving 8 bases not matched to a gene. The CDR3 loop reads CASSLGTTAGAQYF. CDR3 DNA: TGTGCCAGCAGCTTAGGGACGACGGCGGGGGCCCAGTACTTC.

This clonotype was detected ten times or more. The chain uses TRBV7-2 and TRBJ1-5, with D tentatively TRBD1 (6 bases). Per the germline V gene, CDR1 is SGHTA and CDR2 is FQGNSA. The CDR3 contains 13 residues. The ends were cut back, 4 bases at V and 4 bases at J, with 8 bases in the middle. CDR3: CASSSQGNQPQHF. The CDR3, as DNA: TGTGCCAGCAGCTCACAGGGTAATCAGCCCCAGCATTTT.

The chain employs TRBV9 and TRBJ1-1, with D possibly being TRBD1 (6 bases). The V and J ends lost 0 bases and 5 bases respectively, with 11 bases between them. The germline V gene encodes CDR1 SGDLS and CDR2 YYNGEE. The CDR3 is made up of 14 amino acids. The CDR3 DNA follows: TGTGCCAGCAGCGTAGGGACAGAACGGACTGAAGCTTTCTTT. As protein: CASSVGTERTEAFF.